This TCR beta chain is drawn from a study of blood T cell repertoires in COVID-19. Study as a whole: Whether acute or convalescent, the COVID-19 samples came from the United States, Italy and Spain.

This clone was seen once. V was pared by 8 bases and J by 6 bases, with 11 bases of the junction left unmatched. This CDR3 has 14 amino acids. Germline values: CDR1 SGHTA, CDR2 FQGTGA. Per the original methods: Amplified reference gene primers provided the basis for estimating nucleated cell counts. The repertoire was sequenced with immunoSEQ multiplex PCR; TCRdb's copy has only in-frame clones and lacks some. The DNA was the basis for D and trimming; V, J and clone size are from that table. Here the sample spans about 270,000 clones, 86% being singletons. The clonotype was recovered from a middle-aged man with active or convalescent COVID-19. V usage is TRBV7-3 and J usage is TRBJ2-3; 7 bases fit TRBD1. Material for sequencing was peripheral blood. The CDR3 DNA reads as TGTGCCAGCGGTTTAGGGGGCCCGTCTGATACGCAGTATTTT. Translating it yields CASGLGGPSDTQYF.